The rows below give T cell receptor beta chains drawn from one sample of a study of CD8 T cells in Susac syndrome. TCRdb itself ran the immunoSEQ multiplex PCR reads through MiXCR, one entry per CDR3 protein. The sample carries some 180,000 distinct CDR3 sequences, around 94% recorded once. Sequences were obtained from CD4+ T cells from PBMCs. These receptors were obtained from a human donor with Susac syndrome. Both conserved end residues are part of each CDR3. A D gene is named only where the DNA matches it firmly. Only part of the rows carry a size: once, few, many, or a class if the clone is expanded.

v_gene	abundance	d_gene	j_gene	CDR3nt	CDR3aa
TRBV6-2/TRBV6-3	NA	TRBD1	TRBJ1-4	TGTGCCAGCAGTCACAGCGACAGGGGGCCGTTCGGAAATGAAAAACTGTTTTTT	CASSHSDRGPFGNEKLFF
TRBV20-1	NA	TRBD1	TRBJ1-3	TGCAGTGCTTCCGGACAGGGATGGTACTCTGGAAACACCATATATTTT	CSASGQGWYSGNTIYF
TRBV28	NA	TRBD1	TRBJ2-5	TGTGCCAGCAGTTACAGGGGATACCAAGAGACCCAGTACTTC	CASSYRGYQETQYF
TRBV28	NA	TRBD2	TRBJ2-5	TGTGCCAGCAGTTCGACTAGCGGGAGGGTGTCTGGAGAGACCCAGTACTTC	CASSSTSGRVSGETQYF
TRBV5-6	NA	NA	TRBJ2-5	TGTGCCAGCACCCCGACGGGACGCGTCCAAGAGACCCAGTACTTC	CASTPTGRVQETQYF
TRBV3-1	NA	NA	TRBJ2-7	TGTGCCAGCAGCCAAGAACGGGAATACGAGCAGTACTTC	CASSQEREYEQYF
TRBV4-1	NA	NA	TRBJ1-2	TGCGCCAGCAGCCCCAGACTTAATCGGGGGACTAACTATGGCTACACCTTC	CASSPRLNRGTNYGYTF
TRBV18	NA	TRBD2	TRBJ2-3	TGTGCCAGCTCACCACCGTACAGCGGGGGCTACACAGATACGCAGTATTTT	CASSPPYSGGYTDTQYF
TRBV12-3/TRBV12-4	NA	TRBD2	TRBJ2-1	TGTGCCAGCAGGCTCGGACTAGTATACAATGAGCAGTTCTTC	CASRLGLVYNEQFF
TRBV27	NA	NA	TRBJ2-2	TGTGCCAGCAGTGTACAGGGGAGGCCCGGGGAGCTGTTTTTT	CASSVQGRPGELFF
TRBV7-9	once	NA	TRBJ2-5	TGTGCCAGCAGCCCTACTGTCGACAGCGGCGTGACCCAGTACTTC	CASSPTVDSGVTQYF
TRBV11-2	NA	NA	TRBJ2-1	TGTGCCAGCAACCCGGCAGGGAATGAGCAGTTCTTC	CASNPAGNEQFF
TRBV5-1	NA	TRBD1	TRBJ2-5	TGCGCCAGCTGCCCGGGACAGGCTTATCAAGAGACCCAGTACTTC	CASCPGQAYQETQYF
TRBV2	NA	TRBD2	TRBJ2-5	TGTGCCAGCTCTAGCGGGAGTGCGGAGACCCAGTACTTC	CASSSGSAETQYF
TRBV29-1	NA	NA	TRBJ2-5	TGCAGCGTTGAAGGTTCGGGGCAGGACCAAGAGACCCAGTACTTC	CSVEGSGQDQETQYF
TRBV21-1	NA	NA	TRBJ2-7	TGTGCCAGCAGCAAAGCGCTTTCAAGACTCTACGAGCAGTACTTC	CASSKALSRLYEQYF
TRBV7-9	NA	NA	TRBJ2-7	TGTGCCAGCAGCTCCCGTGGCGGATCCTACGAGCAGTACTTC	CASSSRGGSYEQYF
TRBV7-9	NA	NA	TRBJ2-5	TGTGCCAGCAGCGATCCCTCAGGGGAGTACCAGTACTTC	CASSDPSGEYQYF
TRBV7-9	NA	TRBD1	TRBJ1-1	TGTGCCAGCAGCCCCACGACAGGGGCGGACACTGAAGCTTTCTTT	CASSPTTGADTEAFF
TRBV12-3/TRBV12-4	NA	NA	TRBJ1-1	TGTGCCAGCAGTTCAGGGTTGGGGAACACTGAAGCTTTCTTT	CASSSGLGNTEAFF
TRBV19	NA	TRBD2	TRBJ2-7	TGTGCCAGTAGTTCGGGAGGGGGAGACGAGCAGTACTTC	CASSSGGGDEQYF
TRBV7-2	few	NA	TRBJ2-5	TGTGCCAGCAGTCATCCGGCTCAAGAGACCCAGTACTTC	CASSHPAQETQYF
TRBV25-1	NA	NA	TRBJ2-1	TGTGCCAGCAGTGAAGGTGACACGGGCTTTAACAATGAGCAGTTCTTC	CASSEGDTGFNNEQFF
TRBV30	NA	NA	TRBJ2-4	TGTGCCTGGCGAAGGAAAATCGATGTGGGCAAAAACATTCAGTACTTC	CAWRRKIDVGKNIQYF
TRBV7-2	few	NA	TRBJ2-5	TGTGCCAGCAGCTTAAACGGGGGCGGGATGGAGACCCAGTACTTC	CASSLNGGGMETQYF
TRBV29-1	NA	NA	TRBJ1-1	TGCAGCGTTGAAGAGGGGGCGCGGGATACTGAAGCTTTCTTT	CSVEEGARDTEAFF
TRBV6-5	NA	NA	TRBJ2-7	TGTGCCAGCACCCCACAGGGAAGCCCATCCGAGCAGTACTTC	CASTPQGSPSEQYF
TRBV30	NA	TRBD2	TRBJ2-5	TGTGCCTGGAGTTCCCGGACTAGCAATGGAGAGACCCAGTACTTC	CAWSSRTSNGETQYF
TRBV5-1	few	TRBD2	TRBJ2-3	TGCGCCAGCAGCGCCGGGACTAGTACCACAGATACGCAGTATTTT	CASSAGTSTTDTQYF
TRBV20-1	NA	NA	TRBJ1-5	TGCAGTGCTGGTAAACGCAATCAGCCCCAGCATTTT	CSAGKRNQPQHF
TRBV7-6	NA	NA	TRBJ2-2	TGTGCCAGCAGCTTAGCGACACAGGGTGCCACCGGGGAGCTGTTTTTT	CASSLATQGATGELFF
TRBV14	NA	NA	TRBJ2-3	TGTGCCAGCAGCCAAGAACCGGGCTTGGACACAGATACGCAGTATTTT	CASSQEPGLDTDTQYF
TRBV5-6	NA	NA	TRBJ1-1	TGTGCCAGCAGCTGGGAGGGGATGTTGAACACTGAAGCTTTCTTT	CASSWEGMLNTEAFF
TRBV20-1	NA	TRBD2	TRBJ2-3	TGCAGTGCTAGGTCCCTAGCGGGAGGTTTAGATACGCAGTATTTT	CSARSLAGGLDTQYF
TRBV2	NA	NA	TRBJ2-2	TGTGCCAGCAGCGACCCCGGGACCCGGGGCACCGGGGAGCTGTTTTTT	CASSDPGTRGTGELFF
TRBV6-2/TRBV6-3	NA	NA	TRBJ2-2	TGTGCCAGCAGTCCGTGGGACACTGGCGCGAACACCGGGGAGCTGTTTTTT	CASSPWDTGANTGELFF
TRBV13	NA	NA	TRBJ1-3	TGTGCCAGCAGCACAAGACGTGGGACGTTTTCTGGAAACACCATATATTTT	CASSTRRGTFSGNTIYF
TRBV20-1	NA	NA	TRBJ2-5	TGCAGTGCTAAGCGGGTTCGGGAGACCCAGTACTTC	CSAKRVRETQYF
TRBV3-1	NA	NA	TRBJ1-2	TGTGCCAGCAGTAACTTAGGCCAGAGGGATCGCTACACCTTC	CASSNLGQRDRYTF
TRBV5-1	NA	TRBD1	TRBJ2-7	TGCGCCAGCAGACCGCAGGGGGATAGCCCCGGCTACGAGCAGTACTTC	CASRPQGDSPGYEQYF
TRBV6-2/TRBV6-3	NA	NA	TRBJ1-1	TGTGCCAGCAGTTCGCAGGGGAGGAGCACTGAAGCTTTCTTT	CASSSQGRSTEAFF
TRBV24-1	NA	NA	TRBJ2-7	TGTGCCACCTTCACACGTCGCGCCTACGAGCAGTACTTC	CATFTRRAYEQYF
TRBV5-1	NA	TRBD2	TRBJ2-3	TGCGCCAGCAGCCGATACAGCGGGGGGGGGACAGATACGCAGTATTTT	CASSRYSGGGTDTQYF
TRBV12-3/TRBV12-4	NA	NA	TRBJ2-3	TGTGCCAGCAGACCAACAACCGCGGGCACAGATACGCAGTATTTT	CASRPTTAGTDTQYF
TRBV5-1	NA	TRBD1	TRBJ2-4	TGCGCCAGCAGCGGACCCGAGATGGACAGGAACATTCAGTACTTC	CASSGPEMDRNIQYF
TRBV5-4	NA	NA	TRBJ1-2	TGTGCCAGCAGCTTGGGAGGGGCACACTATGGCTACACCTTC	CASSLGGAHYGYTF
TRBV7-3	NA	TRBD1	TRBJ2-1	TGTGCCAGCAGCTCCGGGACAGGGGACATTAAGTTCTTC	CASSSGTGDIKFF
TRBV20-1	NA	NA	TRBJ1-6	TGCAGTGCTAGATCCGCGGGTAATTCACCCCTCCACTTT	CSARSAGNSPLHF
TRBV13	NA	TRBD2	TRBJ2-3	TGTGCCAGCAGCTTAACGGGACTAGACACAGATACGCAGTATTTT	CASSLTGLDTDTQYF
TRBV11-2	NA	NA	TRBJ2-7	TGTGCCAGCAGCTCCACTCGGATCTACGAGCAGTACTTC	CASSSTRIYEQYF
TRBV12-3/TRBV12-4	NA	NA	TRBJ2-7	TGTGCCAGCAGTTTATTCGGTGGTGTGGAGGGCAAATACGAGCAGTACTTC	CASSLFGGVEGKYEQYF
TRBV25-1	NA	NA	TRBJ2-2	TGTGCCAGCAGTGATTTTCGGGGGGCGGTAGCCGGGGAGCTGTTTTTT	CASSDFRGAVAGELFF
TRBV25-1	once	NA	TRBJ2-5	TGTGCCAGCACCGCGCAAGAGACCCAGTACTTC	CASTAQETQYF
TRBV10-3	NA	NA	TRBJ2-7	TGTGCCATCAGTGAGTCCAACGAGCAGTACTTC	CAISESNEQYF
TRBV11-2	NA	TRBD2	TRBJ2-1	TGTGCCAGCACCCCCCACCCGGGACTAGGTTTGAATGAGCAGTTCTTC	CASTPHPGLGLNEQFF
TRBV7-2	NA	NA	TRBJ1-5	TGTGCCAGCAGCTTAGCTAATCAGCCCCAGCATTTT	CASSLANQPQHF
TRBV29-1	NA	NA	TRBJ2-3	TGCAGCGTTGTTGGGGAGTCCCCCACAGATACGCAGTATTTT	CSVVGESPTDTQYF
TRBV7-9	NA	NA	TRBJ1-2	TGTGCCGTACAGCAGCCCGGCTACACCTTC	CAVQQPGYTF
TRBV20-1	NA	NA	TRBJ2-2	TGCAGTGCTAGACTTAGGGCTAACACCGGGGAGCTGTTTTTT	CSARLRANTGELFF